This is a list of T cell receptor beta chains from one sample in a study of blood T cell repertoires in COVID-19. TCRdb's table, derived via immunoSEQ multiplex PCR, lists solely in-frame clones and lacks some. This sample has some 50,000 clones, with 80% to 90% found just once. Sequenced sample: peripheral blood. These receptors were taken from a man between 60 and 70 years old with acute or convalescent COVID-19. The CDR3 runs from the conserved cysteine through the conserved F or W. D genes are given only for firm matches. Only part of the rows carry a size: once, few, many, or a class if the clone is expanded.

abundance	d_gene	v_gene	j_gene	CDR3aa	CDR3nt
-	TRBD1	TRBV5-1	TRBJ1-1	CASSFDRGRNTEAFF	TGCGCCAGCAGCTTTGACAGGGGGAGGAACACTGAAGCTTTCTTT
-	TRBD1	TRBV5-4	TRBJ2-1	CASSSAADRAQYGQFF	TGTGCCAGCAGCTCTGCGGCGGACAGGGCTCAATATGGGCAGTTCTTC
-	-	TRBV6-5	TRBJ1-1	CASIHQGKNTEAFF	TGTGCCAGCATCCATCAGGGGAAAAACACTGAAGCTTTCTTT
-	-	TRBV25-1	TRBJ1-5	CASQGQNNQPQHF	TGTGCCAGCCAAGGACAGAACAATCAGCCCCAGCATTTT
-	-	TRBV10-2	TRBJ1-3	CATRGQGSNRSGNTIYF	TGCGCCACTAGAGGTCAGGGGTCGAATCGCTCTGGAAACACCATATATTTT
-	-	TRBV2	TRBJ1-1	CASSAQQGRDTEAFF	TGTGCCAGCAGTGCCCAACAGGGTAGGGACACTGAAGCTTTCTTT
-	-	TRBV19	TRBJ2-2	CASSTTGLAGELFF	TGTGCCAGTAGTACAACAGGGTTGGCCGGGGAGCTGTTTTTT
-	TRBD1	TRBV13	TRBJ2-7	CASSYLDRRSYEQYF	TGTGCCAGCAGCTATCTGGACAGGAGGTCCTACGAGCAGTACTTC
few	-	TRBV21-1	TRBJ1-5	CASSKAGLSSNQPQHF	TGTGCCAGCAGCAAGGCCGGACTGAGTAGCAATCAGCCCCAGCATTTT
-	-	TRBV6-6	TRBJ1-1	CASSKTNTEAFF	TGTGCCAGCAGTAAGACTAACACTGAAGCTTTCTTT
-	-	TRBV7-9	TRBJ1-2	CASSLARPEVEGYTF	TGTGCCAGCAGCTTAGCGCGGCCCGAGGTGGAGGGCTACACCTTC
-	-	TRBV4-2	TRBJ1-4	CASSQDRGGELFF	TGTGCCAGCAGCCAAGATAGGGGCGGGGAACTGTTTTTT
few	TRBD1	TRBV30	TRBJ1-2	CAWILLGDRGEYGYTF	TGTGCCTGGATCTTACTGGGGGACAGGGGGGAGTATGGCTACACCTTC
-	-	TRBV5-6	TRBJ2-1	CASSFNNEQFF	TGTGCCAGCAGCTTTAACAATGAGCAGTTCTTC
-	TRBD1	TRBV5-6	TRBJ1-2	CASSLAPGQGSGYTF	TGTGCCAGCAGCTTGGCCCCGGGACAGGGTTCTGGCTACACCTTC
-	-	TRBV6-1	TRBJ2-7	CASSDGILSSYEQYF	TGTGCCAGCAGTGACGGGATTTTAAGCTCCTACGAGCAGTACTTC